This T cell receptor (beta chain) was sequenced during a study of tissue T cells after allogeneic stem cell transplantation. TCRdb keeps only in-frame clones here, not all; method: immunoSEQ multiplex PCR. The sample carries approximately 11,000 clones, roughly 70% recorded once. CDR3 size: 16 residues. Germline V CDR1 and CDR2: SGHAT, FQNNGV. J was trimmed by 8 bases and V by 3 bases; bases with no gene match: 8. This clone is judged medium-sized (0.01 to 0.1%). Sequencing was performed on tissue from the right colon, taken at autopsy. The clonotype was recovered from a woman between 18 and 55 years old with breast cancer. V is TRBV11-2 and J is TRBJ1-4; 11 bases fit TRBD1. DNA for the CDR3: TGTGCCAGCAGCTTTAAAGCCGGGACAGGGGGAGAAAAACTGTTTTTT. Protein sequence: CASSFKAGTGGEKLFF. Full variable domain (missing parts from reference TRBV11-2 and TRBJ1-4): EAGVAQSPRYKIIEKRQSVAFWCNPISGHATLYWYQQILGQGPKLLIQFQNNGVVDDSQLPKDRFSAERLKGVDSTLKIQPAKLEDSAVYLCASSFKAGTGGEKLFFGSGTQLSVL.